The 26 T cell receptor beta chains below come from one sample, sequenced in a study of chemoradiotherapy in HPV16-positive cancers. Generated by immunoSEQ multiplex PCR, the TCRdb table keeps only in-frame clones and is missing some. The sample includes some 2,000 clones, 85% to 90% of them seen just once. The sequences come from tumor tissue, collected from a patient who underwent chemoradiotherapy. These receptors were collected from a human donor with HPV-associated anogenital cancer.

The V and J genes are TRBV6-5 and TRBJ1-1, with TRBD1 identical over 8 bases. J lost 4 bases, V lost 6 bases, and 10 bases had no gene match. The CDR3 sequence is 15 residues long. Germline CDR1 MNHEY, CDR2 SVGAGI. This CDR3 reads CASSRGDRMSTEAFF. In DNA form, the CDR3 reads TGTGCCAGCAGCCGCGGGGACAGGATGTCCACTGAAGCTTTCTTT.

The chain is built from TRBV4-1 and TRBJ2-5; no firm D call. Germline V gene sequence: CDR1 MGHRA, CDR2 YSYEKL. The CDR3 runs to 14 residues. V shed 0 bases and J shed 6 bases, with 11 bases lying between them. CDR3 residues: CASSQEGQRKTQYF. The CDR3 DNA sequence: TGCGCCAGCAGCCAAGAAGGCCAGCGTAAGACCCAGTACTTC.

V and J are TRBV6-5 and TRBJ1-1; D remains ambiguous. The germline CDR1 and CDR2 sequences are MNHEY and SVGAGI. This CDR3 comprises 13 residues. With 0 bases removed from V and 10 bases from J, the gap between germline ends came to 12 bases. CDR3 nucleotide sequence: TGTGCCAGCAGTTACTCGCCCCACCTCGGAGCTTTCTTT. As protein: CASSYSPHLGAFF.

The genes are TRBV6-1 and TRBJ1-2; the match to TRBD1 covers 11 bases. Per germline, CDR1 MNHNS and CDR2 SASEGT. CDR3 length: 17 amino acids. V lost 1 base and J lost 2; bases outside the gene matches: 6. CDR3 in amino acids: CASSEVWTGGSNYGYTF. The CDR3 region has the DNA TGTGCCAGCAGTGAAGTTTGGACAGGGGGCTCGAACTATGGCTACACCTTC.

The rearrangement links TRBV27 to TRBJ2-7; D not resolved. Germline V CDR1 and CDR2: MNHEY, SMNVEV (reference sequence). The CDR3 extends over 13 amino acids. Trimming removed 2 bases from V and 0 bases from J, with 5 bases in between. The CDR3 sequence: CASSLASSYEQYF. The DNA for the CDR3 is TGTGCCAGCAGTTTAGCAAGCTCCTACGAGCAGTACTTC.

A single count supports this clone. The chain couples TRBV10-3 to TRBJ2-7; 8 bases align to TRBD2. Germline trimming cut 5 bases from V and 0 bases from J; bases unmatched to any gene: 6. CDR3 length equals 15 residues. CDR1 and CDR2 (germline): ENHRY, SYGVKD. This CDR3 reads CAISQGSGTSYEQYF. In nucleotides, the CDR3 is TGTGCCATCAGTCAAGGTAGCGGGACCTCCTACGAGCAGTACTTC.

The V gene is TRBV4-1, the J gene TRBJ1-1, with D perhaps matching TRBD1 (5 bases). Per germline, CDR1 MGHRA and CDR2 YSYEKL. Trimming shortened V by 5 bases and J by 7 bases, and 23 bases separated the two germline ends. The CDR3 is made up of 16 amino acids. The CDR3 is CASSLTMGERGREAFF. In DNA, the CDR3 is TGCGCCAGCAGCTTGACTATGGGGGAACGGGGACGTGAAGCTTTCTTT.

This clone has a single count. The CDR3 region has the DNA TGCGCCAGCAGCCAGGGGCCCAAAGGTGGGGCCAACGTCCTGACTTTC. Its protein product is CASSQGPKGGANVLTF. The rearrangement links TRBV4-3 to TRBJ2-6; the D gene is possibly TRBD1 (5 bases). The CDR3 is made up of 16 amino acids. Between the trimmed V and J ends, which lost 3 bases and 3 bases, there was a span of 12 bases. In germline, CDR1 is LGHNA, CDR2 YSLEER.

This clone was picked up one time. The V call is TRBV7-9, the J call TRBJ1-1, with unresolved D. There are 14 residues in the CDR3. Germline V gives CDR1 SEHNR, CDR2 FQNEAQ (reference sequence). V was trimmed by 5 bases and J by 2 bases, leaving 12 bases between them. CDR3 nucleotide sequence: TGTGCCAGCAGCCCAATGGACGGTAACACTGAAGCTTTCTTT. Translating it yields CASSPMDGNTEAFF.

The chain is built from TRBV6-1 and TRBJ2-5; D is possibly TRBD2 (7 bases). The CDR3 is 14 amino acids. V was shortened by 5 bases and J by 5 bases, with 15 bases between the two germline ends. Germline assignment: CDR1 MNHNS and CDR2 SASEGT. CDR3 residues: CASSKGGAYETQYF. The CDR3 nucleotides are TGTGCCAGCAGTAAAGGGGGGGCATATGAGACCCAGTACTTC.

The chain employs TRBV4-2 and TRBJ1-4, with D perhaps matching TRBD1 (6 bases). This CDR3 is 16 amino acids long. CDR1 is LGHNA, CDR2 YNFKEQ, per germline. V was shortened by 0 bases and J by 7 bases, with 15 bases between the two germline ends. CDR3 nucleotide sequence: TGTGCCAGCAGCCAAGATACGACAGGCGGGCCTGAAAAACTGTTTTTT. It is translated as CASSQDTTGGPEKLFF.

The V call is TRBV5-1, the J call TRBJ2-6; D is unclear. Trimming cost V 0 bases and J 0 bases, with 13 bases left between them. This CDR3 is built from 18 residues. CDR1 is SGHRS, CDR2 YFSETQ, per germline. CDR3 coding DNA: TGCGCCAGCAGCTTGGTCACCGGGCCGAGCTCTGGGGCCAACGTCCTGACTTTC. Encoded protein: CASSLVTGPSSGANVLTF.

This clone was counted once. V usage is TRBV6-4 and J usage is TRBJ2-6; 11 bases are shared with TRBD1. The CDR3 contains 19 residues. V trimming: 4 bases; J trimming: 0 bases; junction bases outside the gene matches: 8. Germline V gene data show CDR1 as MRHNA and CDR2 as SNTAGT. The CDR3 DNA reads TGTGCCAGCAGTGCCAACGCCGGGACAGGGGGCTCTGGGGCCAACGTCCTGACTTTC. This sequence encodes CASSANAGTGGSGANVLTF.

The chain carries TRBV5-1 and TRBJ2-5, with D perhaps TRBD2 (6 bases). V was pared by 3 bases and J by 0 bases, with 15 bases between. CDR1 and CDR2 from the germline V gene are SGHRS and YFSETQ. This CDR3 has 16 amino acids. CDR3 sequence (DNA): TGCGCCAGCAGCTCAGGAACCGGGGGATACCAAGAGACCCAGTACTTC. Translation gives CASSSGTGGYQETQYF.

This chain uses TRBV27 with TRBJ1-5, with D unclear. Germline loops: CDR1 MNHEY, CDR2 SMNVEV (reference sequence). The CDR3 extends over 14 amino acids. Trimming shortened V by 6 bases and J by 4 bases, and 13 bases separated the two germline ends. The CDR3 region is CASRSGWNNQPQHF. CDR3 coding DNA: TGTGCCAGCAGGAGTGGGTGGAATAATCAGCCCCAGCATTTT.

The chain combines TRBV5-1 with TRBJ2-5; TRBD1 matches at 8 bases. The junction had 8 bases not matched to a gene; V was cut back by 0 bases and J by 7 bases. CDR1 and CDR2 from the germline V gene are SGHRS and YFSETQ. There are 15 residues in the CDR3. DNA for the CDR3: TGCGCCAGCAGCTTGGAAATTGCGGGGACAGGGACCCAGTACTTC. This encodes CASSLEIAGTGTQYF.

The V gene is TRBV30, the J gene TRBJ2-6, with 7 bases aligning to TRBD2. V dropped 7 bases and J dropped 7; count of bases not matched to a gene: 7. The CDR3 extends over 13 amino acids. The germline V gene has CDR1 GTSNPN and CDR2 SVGIG (reference sequence). The CDR3 DNA reads as TGTGCCTCGGGTCGGGAGGTAGCCAACGTCCTGACTTTC. Its translation is CASGREVANVLTF.

The J gene is TRBJ2-5, the V gene TRBV11-2; D remains unclear. With 5 bases removed from V and 4 bases from J, the gap between germline ends came to 17 bases. Germline CDR1 and CDR2: SGHAT and FQNNGV. The CDR3 length is 15 residues. CDR3 protein: CASSPMILSGETQYF. CDR3 in DNA: TGTGCCAGCAGCCCGATGATTTTATCGGGAGAGACCCAGTACTTC.

The chain recombines TRBV11-2 with TRBJ2-4; D might be TRBD1 or TRBD2, each matching 6 bases. V was clipped by 3 bases and J by 5 bases, with 11 bases between them. Germline V lookup: CDR1 SGHAT, CDR2 FQNNGV. This CDR3 region has 14 residues. For the CDR3, the DNA is TGTGCCAGCAGCTTGGGGGGCTCCCAAAACATTCAGTACTTC. Residues: CASSLGGSQNIQYF.

The chain joins TRBV6-5 to TRBJ1-2; no definite D call. The V gene's germline CDR1 is MNHEY and CDR2 SVGAGI. This CDR3 region has 13 residues. With 6 bases removed from V and 2 bases from J, the gap between germline ends came to 10 bases. CDR3: CASSHTVNYGYTF. The CDR3 bases are TGTGCCAGCAGCCACACGGTGAACTATGGCTACACCTTC.

The rearrangement links TRBV4-3 to TRBJ2-3, with D perhaps TRBD2 (7 bases). With 0 bases removed from V and 4 bases from J, the gap between germline ends came to 11 bases. The germline V gene encodes CDR1 LGHNA and CDR2 YSLEER. The CDR3 spans 15 residues. This CDR3 reads CASSQDRGGADTQYF. CDR3 nucleotides: TGCGCCAGCAGCCAAGATCGCGGGGGCGCAGATACGCAGTATTTT.

V is TRBV27 and J is TRBJ1-2; 8 bases are a match to TRBD1. J gave up 6 bases and V 4 bases, and 10 bases lay outside the gene matches. Per the germline V gene, CDR1 is MNHEY and CDR2 is SMNVEV (reference sequence). The CDR3 contains 15 residues. CDR3 in DNA: TGTGCCAGCAGTTCCTCAAGGACAGGGCTTAATGGCTACACCTTC. Translated: CASSSSRTGLNGYTF.

The chain has TRBV5-1 and TRBJ2-1; D is possibly TRBD2 (6 bases). Per the germline V gene, CDR1 is SGHRS and CDR2 is YFSETQ. Trimming cost V 6 bases and J 0 bases, with 16 bases left between them. This CDR3 contains 16 residues. CDR3 coding DNA: TGCGCCAGCACCGTAACTAGCCCGAGCTCCTACAATGAGCAGTTCTTC. It translates to CASTVTSPSSYNEQFF.

The chain carries TRBV19 and TRBJ1-5; the D is unclear. Trimming left V 5 bases short and J 5 bases short, with 16 bases between. The CDR3 is 15 amino acids. In germline, CDR1 is LNHDA, CDR2 SQIVND (reference sequence). CDR3 sequence (DNA): TGTGCCAGTAGTTACGGGGAGCCCGTCTATCAGCCCCAGCATTTT. Translating it yields CASSYGEPVYQPQHF.

The chain has TRBV5-1 and TRBJ1-6; 7 bases map to TRBD1. The V and J ends lost 1 base and 3 bases, in that order; junction bases with no gene match: 10. Germline-derived CDR1 and CDR2 are SGHRS and YFSETQ. The CDR3 totals 18 residues. CDR3 nucleotide sequence: TGCGCCAGCAGCTTGAGAAGTGGGACAGCAAACTATAATTCACCCCTCCACTTT. Its protein product is CASSLRSGTANYNSPLHF. The full variable domain, completed using reference TRBV5-1 and TRBJ1-6, is KAGVTQTPRYLIKTRGQQVTLSCSPISGHRSVSWYQQTPGQGLQFLFEYFSETQRNKGNFPGRFSGRQFSNSRSEMNVSTLELGDSALYLCASSLRSGTANYNSPLHFGNGTRLTVT.

The V call is TRBV11-1, the J call TRBJ1-1; 8 nucleotides match TRBD1. The CDR3 totals 17 residues. Germline V gives CDR1 SGHAT, CDR2 FQDESV (reference sequence). The ends lost 1 base at V and 0 bases at J; junction bases unmatched: 7. CDR3 nucleotide sequence: TGTGCCAGCAGCTTAGACGGGACAGGATCCTTGAACACTGAAGCTTTCTTT. This gives the protein CASSLDGTGSLNTEAFF. Supplemented by reference TRBV11-1 and TRBJ1-1, the full variable domain reads EAEVAQSPRYKITEKSQAVAFWCDPISGHATLYWYRQILGQGPELLVQFQDESVVDDSQLPKDRFSAERLKGVDSTLKIQPAELGDSAMYLCASSLDGTGSLNTEAFFGQGTRLTVV.